This TCR beta chain was sequenced for a study of blood T cell repertoires in COVID-19. Study context: COVID-19 samples collected from the United States, Italy and Spain covered acute and convalescent phases. T cells, B-cell-depleted T cells, or PBMCs supplied cDNA or gDNA.

As originally analysed: The authors estimated nucleated cell counts from reference gene primer amplification. The assay was immunoSEQ multiplex PCR, and TCRdb's table has in-frame clones only and misses some. V, J and clone size are those of that table, while D and trimming were read from the DNA. Of about 160,000 clones in the sample, 75% to 90% are singletons; the top ten hold roughly 9.1%. Germline loops: CDR1 SGHTA, CDR2 FQGNSA. V was cut by 3 bases and J by 2 bases, with 11 bases left in between. This CDR3 has 14 residues. Input material: peripheral blood. The rearrangement links TRBV7-2 to TRBJ2-7; D might be TRBD1 (6 bases). The source is a woman of 80 years or more with active or convalescent COVID-19. CDR3 sequence (DNA): TGTGCCAGCAGCTTCCGGACAGAACCCTACGAGCAGTACTTC. Translation gives CASSFRTEPYEQYF.